Listed below are T cell receptor beta chains from one sample, sequenced in a study of cytomegalovirus exposure and HLA in healthy donors. Using immunoSEQ multiplex PCR, the repertoire was profiled, and TCRdb retains in-frame clones only, with some absent. The data hold around 250,000 clones, with around 91% observed a single time. Sample: PBMCs. These receptors were collected from a woman aged 25 to 39 in good health and CMV-seronegative. The CDR3 runs from the conserved cysteine through the conserved F or W. The D gene is left open where the match is weak. Clone size appears in some rows only: once, few, many, or a class for an expanded clone.

d_gene: .
abundance: once
j_gene: TRBJ2-3
v_gene: TRBV11-2
CDR3nt: TGTGCCAGCAGCTTAGATCCCAGGGATCTAGATACGCAGTATTTT
CDR3aa: CASSLDPRDLDTQYF

d_gene: .
abundance: .
j_gene: TRBJ1-1
v_gene: TRBV5-1
CDR3nt: TGCGCCAGCAGCTACGGCGCTCCAATTGAAGCTTTCTTT
CDR3aa: CASSYGAPIEAFF

d_gene: TRBD1
abundance: few
j_gene: TRBJ1-2
v_gene: TRBV29-1
CDR3nt: TGCAGCGCAAAACCCCTGGGACAGTTCACTGGCTACACCTTC
CDR3aa: CSAKPLGQFTGYTF

d_gene: .
abundance: .
j_gene: TRBJ1-2
v_gene: TRBV5-5
CDR3nt: TGTGCCAGCAGCTTGCCGGGACGACTGGATGGCTACACCTTC
CDR3aa: CASSLPGRLDGYTF

d_gene: TRBD2
abundance: .
j_gene: TRBJ2-5
v_gene: TRBV28
CDR3nt: TGTGCCAGCAGTTTATCCCCCTGGACTAGCGGGAGTGGGGAGACCCAGTACTTC
CDR3aa: CASSLSPWTSGSGETQYF

d_gene: .
abundance: .
j_gene: TRBJ2-7
v_gene: TRBV27
CDR3nt: TGTGCCAGCAGTTTAGGGGGCGAGCAGTACTTC
CDR3aa: CASSLGGEQYF

d_gene: TRBD2
abundance: .
j_gene: TRBJ2-3
v_gene: TRBV4-2
CDR3nt: TGTGCCAGCCACGGTAGGGGAGGGCCTGCAGATACGCAGTATTTT
CDR3aa: CASHGRGGPADTQYF

d_gene: .
abundance: .
j_gene: TRBJ2-7
v_gene: TRBV11-2
CDR3nt: TGTGCCAGCAGATGGGGGGCAGCCTACGAGCAGTACTTC
CDR3aa: CASRWGAAYEQYF

d_gene: TRBD1
abundance: once
j_gene: TRBJ2-5
v_gene: TRBV11-2
CDR3nt: TGTGCCAGCAGCCTGGGACAGGGGACACACTACTTC
CDR3aa: CASSLGQGTHYF

d_gene: TRBD2
abundance: .
j_gene: TRBJ2-5
v_gene: TRBV4-3
CDR3nt: TGCGCCAGCAGCCAAGATTATCGGACTAGCGGGAAAGAACCCCAGTACTTC
CDR3aa: CASSQDYRTSGKEPQYF

d_gene: .
abundance: once
j_gene: TRBJ2-3
v_gene: TRBV4-3
CDR3nt: TGCGCCAGCAGCCAGTTGGGACCGTACACAGATACGCAGTATTTT
CDR3aa: CASSQLGPYTDTQYF

d_gene: .
abundance: .
j_gene: TRBJ2-7
v_gene: TRBV21-1
CDR3nt: TGTGCCAGCAGCCGCAGGGGGGACAGAACCTACGAGCAGTACTTC
CDR3aa: CASSRRGDRTYEQYF

d_gene: .
abundance: .
j_gene: TRBJ2-7
v_gene: TRBV7-6
CDR3nt: TGTGCCAGCAGCTCCGCGACGGGGTACGAGCAGTACTTC
CDR3aa: CASSSATGYEQYF

d_gene: TRBD2
abundance: .
j_gene: TRBJ2-1
v_gene: TRBV5-6
CDR3nt: TGTGCCAGCAGCTTCCGGACTAGCGGGGGTGGGTACAATGAGCAGTTCTTC
CDR3aa: CASSFRTSGGGYNEQFF

d_gene: TRBD1
abundance: .
j_gene: TRBJ1-4
v_gene: TRBV4-3
CDR3nt: TGCGCCAGCAGCCGACAGGGAGCTAATGAAAAACTGTTTTTT
CDR3aa: CASSRQGANEKLFF

d_gene: .
abundance: .
j_gene: TRBJ2-1
v_gene: TRBV7-9
CDR3nt: TGTGCCAGCAGCTTAGGGCAGAATGAGCAGTTCTTC
CDR3aa: CASSLGQNEQFF

d_gene: .
abundance: once
j_gene: TRBJ2-3
v_gene: TRBV7-8
CDR3nt: TGTGCCAGCAGCTTAGGTACCCTTGATACGCAGTATTTT
CDR3aa: CASSLGTLDTQYF

d_gene: .
abundance: .
j_gene: TRBJ2-3
v_gene: TRBV27
CDR3nt: TGTGCCAGCAGTCTCCCGTCGGATACGCAGTATTTT
CDR3aa: CASSLPSDTQYF

d_gene: TRBD2
abundance: .
j_gene: TRBJ2-1
v_gene: TRBV5-6
CDR3nt: TGTGCCAGCAGCTGGGGGACTAGCGGGACAGCGGTTGAGCAGTTCTTC
CDR3aa: CASSWGTSGTAVEQFF

d_gene: .
abundance: .
j_gene: TRBJ2-1
v_gene: TRBV9
CDR3nt: TGTGCCAGCAGCGTAGGTTGGGAGCAGTTCTTC
CDR3aa: CASSVGWEQFF

d_gene: TRBD1
abundance: .
j_gene: TRBJ2-2
v_gene: TRBV11-3
CDR3nt: TGTGCCAGCAGGCTCCAGGGGGCGATGCTGTTTTTT
CDR3aa: CASRLQGAMLFF

d_gene: .
abundance: .
j_gene: TRBJ2-1
v_gene: TRBV2
CDR3nt: TGTGCCAGCAGTGAAGCGCCCATAACAGGCTTCAATGAGCAGTTCTTC
CDR3aa: CASSEAPITGFNEQFF

d_gene: .
abundance: once
j_gene: TRBJ2-5
v_gene: TRBV2
CDR3nt: TGTGCCAGCAGTGACCGTATACGGGACTCACAAAAGACCCAGTACTTC
CDR3aa: CASSDRIRDSQKTQYF

d_gene: TRBD2
abundance: .
j_gene: TRBJ2-4
v_gene: TRBV19
CDR3nt: TGTGCCAGTAGTATAGGCGGGCCTACTAGCGGGAGTCAAGCCAAAAACATTCAGTACTTC
CDR3aa: CASSIGGPTSGSQAKNIQYF

d_gene: TRBD1
abundance: .
j_gene: TRBJ1-5
v_gene: TRBV27
CDR3nt: TGTGCCAGCAGTTCAGGCAAACAGGGGGTAGGCAATCAGCCCCAGCATTTT
CDR3aa: CASSSGKQGVGNQPQHF

d_gene: .
abundance: .
j_gene: TRBJ2-1
v_gene: TRBV11-2
CDR3nt: TGTGCCAGCAGCTTAGGGTTCGGGGGCGGTGAGCAGTTCTTC
CDR3aa: CASSLGFGGGEQFF

d_gene: .
abundance: .
j_gene: TRBJ1-2
v_gene: TRBV14
CDR3nt: TGTGCCAGCAGCCACTCGCTGGGGGCTTATGGCTACACCTTC
CDR3aa: CASSHSLGAYGYTF

d_gene: .
abundance: .
j_gene: TRBJ1-2
v_gene: TRBV27
CDR3nt: TGTGCCAGCAGTCTAACACCCAACTATGGCTACACCTTC
CDR3aa: CASSLTPNYGYTF

d_gene: TRBD2
abundance: .
j_gene: TRBJ2-1
v_gene: TRBV29-1
CDR3nt: TGCAGCGTCTCAGCGGGAGGGTCCTACAATGAGCAGTTCTTC
CDR3aa: CSVSAGGSYNEQFF

d_gene: .
abundance: once
j_gene: TRBJ2-5
v_gene: TRBV11-1
CDR3nt: TGTGCCAGCAGCCAAGACGACAGGTTGGGAGAGACCCAGTACTTC
CDR3aa: CASSQDDRLGETQYF

d_gene: .
abundance: .
j_gene: TRBJ2-7
v_gene: TRBV30
CDR3nt: TGTGCCTGGAGTGTACCCTGGATCACCTACGAGCAGTACTTC
CDR3aa: CAWSVPWITYEQYF

d_gene: .
abundance: .
j_gene: TRBJ2-5
v_gene: TRBV7-2
CDR3nt: TGTGCCAGCAGCTTGGGACTGGCAACCAAAGAGACCCAGTACTTC
CDR3aa: CASSLGLATKETQYF

d_gene: TRBD1
abundance: .
j_gene: TRBJ2-3
v_gene: TRBV27
CDR3nt: TGTGCCAGCCTCAGTTCGTTTAGGGGGCTGACAGATACGCAGTATTTT
CDR3aa: CASLSSFRGLTDTQYF

d_gene: .
abundance: .
j_gene: TRBJ1-4
v_gene: TRBV7-8
CDR3nt: TGTGCCAGCAGCCCACGGGACTTCATGGACGAAAAACTGTTTTTT
CDR3aa: CASSPRDFMDEKLFF

d_gene: .
abundance: .
j_gene: TRBJ2-7
v_gene: TRBV29-1
CDR3nt: TGCAGCGTCGCCGATGGACCGCCCTACGAGCAGTACTTC
CDR3aa: CSVADGPPYEQYF

d_gene: .
abundance: once
j_gene: TRBJ1-2
v_gene: TRBV29-1
CDR3nt: TGCAGCGTCCGGGACTCCGAGGGCTACACCTTC
CDR3aa: CSVRDSEGYTF

d_gene: .
abundance: .
j_gene: TRBJ2-7
v_gene: TRBV7-9
CDR3nt: TGTGCCAGCAGCCCCTCAAGAGGGAACTACGAGCAGTACTTC
CDR3aa: CASSPSRGNYEQYF

d_gene: TRBD1
abundance: many
j_gene: TRBJ1-3
v_gene: TRBV28
CDR3nt: TGTGCCAGCAGTTTACCGACAGGGGATTACGGTGGAAACACCATATATTTT
CDR3aa: CASSLPTGDYGGNTIYF

d_gene: .
abundance: .
j_gene: TRBJ2-3
v_gene: TRBV19
CDR3nt: TGTGCCAGTAGGCAGGGCCCAGGGGAGGGAGATACGCAGTATTTT
CDR3aa: CASRQGPGEGDTQYF

d_gene: .
abundance: once
j_gene: TRBJ2-3
v_gene: TRBV28
CDR3nt: TGTGCCACGACGGGACGTAACACAGATACGCAGTATTTT
CDR3aa: CATTGRNTDTQYF

d_gene: .
abundance: .
j_gene: TRBJ2-5
v_gene: TRBV5-1
CDR3nt: TGCGCCAGCAGCTTGATCAGGGGTGAGACCCAGTACTTC
CDR3aa: CASSLIRGETQYF

d_gene: TRBD1
abundance: .
j_gene: TRBJ2-7
v_gene: TRBV30
CDR3nt: TGTGCCTGGAGGGGGACAGGGAAAGGCGAGCAGTACTTC
CDR3aa: CAWRGTGKGEQYF

d_gene: TRBD2
abundance: few
j_gene: TRBJ2-1
v_gene: TRBV19
CDR3nt: TGTGCCAGTAGTATAGATCCCCGAGCGGGAGCTCCCGAGCAGTTCTTC
CDR3aa: CASSIDPRAGAPEQFF

d_gene: TRBD2
abundance: .
j_gene: TRBJ2-3
v_gene: TRBV6-5
CDR3nt: TGTGCCAGCAGTCTTCTAGCGGGATTCACAGATACGCAGTATTTT
CDR3aa: CASSLLAGFTDTQYF

d_gene: .
abundance: .
j_gene: TRBJ1-2
v_gene: TRBV9
CDR3nt: TGTGCCAGCAGCGTAGGACAGGCCCCAGGCTATGGCTACACCTTC
CDR3aa: CASSVGQAPGYGYTF

d_gene: TRBD1
abundance: .
j_gene: TRBJ1-3
v_gene: TRBV7-2
CDR3nt: TGTGCCAGCAGCAGCGGTAGCCGGGACAGGGCTCAAGGCACCATATATTTT
CDR3aa: CASSSGSRDRAQGTIYF

d_gene: .
abundance: .
j_gene: TRBJ2-7
v_gene: TRBV30
CDR3nt: TGTGCCTGGAGCCCAACCCTCTACGAGCAGTACTTC
CDR3aa: CAWSPTLYEQYF

d_gene: TRBD1
abundance: .
j_gene: TRBJ1-2
v_gene: TRBV9
CDR3nt: TGTGCCAGCAGCGTGGACAGGGTCTACACCTTC
CDR3aa: CASSVDRVYTF

d_gene: TRBD1
abundance: .
j_gene: TRBJ1-5
v_gene: TRBV19
CDR3nt: TGTGCCAGTAGTAAACAAACAGGGGTTCAGCCCCAGCATTTT
CDR3aa: CASSKQTGVQPQHF

d_gene: .
abundance: .
j_gene: TRBJ2-7
v_gene: TRBV7-2
CDR3nt: TGTGCCAGCAGCTTAGGAGGGTTCGCCTACGAGCAGTACTTC
CDR3aa: CASSLGGFAYEQYF

d_gene: .
abundance: .
j_gene: TRBJ2-7
v_gene: TRBV4-3
CDR3nt: TGCGCCAGCAGCGGAATCGGGGCCCGGGACGGGACCTACGAGCAGTACTTC
CDR3aa: CASSGIGARDGTYEQYF

d_gene: .
abundance: .
j_gene: TRBJ2-7
v_gene: TRBV6-5
CDR3nt: TGTGCCAGCAGTTCCCCTTATAGCGGCTCCTACGAGCAGTACTTC
CDR3aa: CASSSPYSGSYEQYF